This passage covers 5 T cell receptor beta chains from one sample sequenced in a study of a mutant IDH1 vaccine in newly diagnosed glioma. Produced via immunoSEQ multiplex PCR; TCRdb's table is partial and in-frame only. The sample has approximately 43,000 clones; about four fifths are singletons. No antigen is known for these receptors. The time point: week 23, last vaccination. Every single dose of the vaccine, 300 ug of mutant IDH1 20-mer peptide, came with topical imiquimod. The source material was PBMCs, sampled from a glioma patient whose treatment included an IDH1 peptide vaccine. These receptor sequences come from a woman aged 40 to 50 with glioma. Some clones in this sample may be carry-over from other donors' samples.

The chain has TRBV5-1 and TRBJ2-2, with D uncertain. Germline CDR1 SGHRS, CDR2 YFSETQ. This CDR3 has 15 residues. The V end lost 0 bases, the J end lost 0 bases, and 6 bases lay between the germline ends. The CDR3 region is CASSLDGSNTGELFF. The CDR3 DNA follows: TGCGCCAGCAGCTTGGACGGATCGAACACCGGGGAGCTGTTTTTT. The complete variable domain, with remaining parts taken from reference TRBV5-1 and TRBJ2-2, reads KAGVTQTPRYLIKTRGQQVTLSCSPISGHRSVSWYQQTPGQGLQFLFEYFSETQRNKGNFPGRFSGRQFSNSRSEMNVSTLELGDSALYLCASSLDGSNTGELFFGEGSRLTVL.

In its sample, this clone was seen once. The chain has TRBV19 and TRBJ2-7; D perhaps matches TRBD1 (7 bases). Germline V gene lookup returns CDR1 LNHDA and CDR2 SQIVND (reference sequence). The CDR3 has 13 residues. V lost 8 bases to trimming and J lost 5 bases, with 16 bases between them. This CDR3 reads CASAAGQWNEQYF. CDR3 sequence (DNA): TGTGCCAGTGCCGCGGGACAGTGGAACGAGCAGTACTTC.

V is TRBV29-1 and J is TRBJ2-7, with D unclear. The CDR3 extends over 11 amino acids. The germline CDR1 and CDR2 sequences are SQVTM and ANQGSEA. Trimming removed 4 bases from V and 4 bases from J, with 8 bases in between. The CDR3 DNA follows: TGCAGCGTTGTAGGCCCGTACGAGCAGTACTTC. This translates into CSVVGPYEQYF.

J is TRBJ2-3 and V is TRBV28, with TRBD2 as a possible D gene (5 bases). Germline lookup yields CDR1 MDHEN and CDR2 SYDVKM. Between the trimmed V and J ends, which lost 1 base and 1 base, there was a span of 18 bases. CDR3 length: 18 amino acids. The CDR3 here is CASSLSTPGGQGTDTQYF. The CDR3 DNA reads TGTGCCAGCAGTTTATCAACTCCCGGAGGTCAAGGCACAGATACGCAGTATTTT.

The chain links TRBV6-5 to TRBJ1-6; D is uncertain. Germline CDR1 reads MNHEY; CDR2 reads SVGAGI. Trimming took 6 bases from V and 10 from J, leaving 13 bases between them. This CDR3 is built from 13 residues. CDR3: CASSTQGNSPLHF. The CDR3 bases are TGTGCCAGCAGCACGCAAGGGAACTCACCCCTCCACTTT.